These T cell receptor beta chains were read from a single sample in a study of blood T cell repertoires in COVID-19. Clones were read by immunoSEQ multiplex PCR, and TCRdb kept only the in-frame ones, dropping some. Of about 130,000 clones listed, about 80% are singletons. The material sequenced was peripheral blood. The source of these receptors is a human donor in a cohort sampled during active COVID-19. The CDR3 runs from the conserved cysteine through the conserved F or W. A D gene is named only where the DNA matches it firmly. A clone size is listed for some rows: how often the clone was seen (once, few, many), or a class if it is expanded.

TRBJ1-5 | TRBV30 | NA | 13 | NA | CAWSVKGNQPQHF | TGTGCCTGGAGTGTAAAGGGGAATCAGCCCCAGCATTTT
TRBJ2-3 | TRBV18 | few | 13 | TRBD1 | CASLGQGRDTQYF | TGTGCCAGCCTAGGACAGGGGAGGGATACGCAGTATTTT
TRBJ2-7 | TRBV6-1 | NA | 19 | NA | CASSEAGRGYRRSSYEQYF | TGTGCCAGCAGTGAAGCTGGCAGGGGATACCGTAGAAGCTCCTACGAGCAGTACTTC
TRBJ2-3 | TRBV4-2 | NA | 16 | TRBD2 | CASSQGLAATTDTQYF | TGTGCCAGCAGCCAAGGACTAGCGGCAACCACAGATACGCAGTATTTT
TRBJ1-1 | TRBV30 | few | 14 | NA | CAWSSGPGRGPAFF | TGTGCCTGGAGTTCTGGCCCAGGGCGGGGGCCGGCTTTCTTT
TRBJ1-1 | TRBV2 | NA | 16 | TRBD1 | CASSEEQGASGTEAFF | TGTGCCAGCAGTGAAGAACAGGGGGCGAGTGGCACTGAAGCTTTCTTT
TRBJ1-6 | TRBV4-1 | NA | 20 | NA | CASSTTSGGVIGSYNSPLHF | TGCGCCAGCAGCACGACATCTGGGGGCGTTATAGGATCCTATAATTCACCCCTCCACTTT
TRBJ2-7 | TRBV7-8 | NA | 13 | NA | CASSLAGGLEQYF | TGTGCCAGCAGCTTAGCGGGGGGGCTCGAGCAGTACTTC
TRBJ1-2 | TRBV28 | NA | 13 | NA | CASIRHGNYGYTF | TGTGCCAGCATCCGCCACGGGAACTATGGCTACACCTTC
TRBJ2-2 | TRBV27 | NA | 16 | NA | CASSLSWGGPPGELFF | TGTGCCAGCAGTTTATCTTGGGGAGGCCCCCCCGGGGAGCTGTTTTTT
TRBJ2-1 | TRBV5-6 | NA | 18 | TRBD2 | CASSLVLAGGPSYNEQFF | TGTGCCAGCAGCTTAGTTCTAGCGGGGGGACCCTCCTACAATGAGCAGTTCTTC
TRBJ2-7 | TRBV11-2 | NA | 15 | TRBD1 | CASSFSGTGVYEQYF | TGTGCCAGCAGCTTTTCCGGGACAGGTGTCTACGAGCAGTACTTC
TRBJ2-5 | TRBV5-1 | NA | 15 | TRBD2 | CASSLNGGKQETQYF | TGCGCCAGCAGCTTGAACGGGGGGAAACAAGAGACCCAGTACTTC